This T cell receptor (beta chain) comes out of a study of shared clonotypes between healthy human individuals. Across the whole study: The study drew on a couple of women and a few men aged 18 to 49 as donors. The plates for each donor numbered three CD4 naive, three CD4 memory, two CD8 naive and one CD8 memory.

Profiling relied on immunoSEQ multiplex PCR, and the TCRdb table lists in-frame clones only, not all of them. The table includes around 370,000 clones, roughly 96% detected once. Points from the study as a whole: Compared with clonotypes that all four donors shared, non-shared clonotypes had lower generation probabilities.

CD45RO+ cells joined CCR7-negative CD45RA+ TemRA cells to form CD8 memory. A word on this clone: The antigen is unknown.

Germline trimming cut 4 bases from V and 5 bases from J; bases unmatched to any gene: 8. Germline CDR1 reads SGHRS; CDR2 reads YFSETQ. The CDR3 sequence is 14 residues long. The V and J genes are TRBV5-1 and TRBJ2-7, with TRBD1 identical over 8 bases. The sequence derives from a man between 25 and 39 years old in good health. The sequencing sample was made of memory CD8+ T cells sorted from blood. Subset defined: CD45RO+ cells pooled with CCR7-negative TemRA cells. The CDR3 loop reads CASSAWTGTDEQYF. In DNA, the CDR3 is TGCGCCAGCAGCGCCTGGACAGGGACTGACGAGCAGTACTTC.